This T cell receptor (beta chain) was observed in a study of PD-L1 blockade in urothelial cancer. On the study more broadly: The study recovered a median of 141,255 T cells per blood sample.

Study-wide results and limits: Durable-benefit patients had greater expansion of tumor-associated blood clones at 3 weeks.

A remark on this clone: What it binds is unknown.

The CDR3 spans 16 residues. Trimming left V 2 bases short and J 9 bases short, with 22 bases between. Germline V gives CDR1 MDHEN, CDR2 SYDVKM. Method: immunoSEQ multiplex PCR; TCRdb's copy keeps in-frame clones and lacks some. The repertoire consists of 55,000 to 70,000 clones, with more than 70% occurring once and the leading ten covering roughly 2.9%. The sample was PBMCs, taken around atezolizumab (anti-PD-L1) treatment. This TCR was sampled from a man in his fifties with urothelial cancer. V is TRBV28 and J is TRBJ2-5, with a weak D call TRBD2 (6 bases). The CDR3 DNA follows: TGTGCCAGCAGTTTACATCCCGCGGGACTCGACAATGCCCAGTACTTC. It codes for CASSLHPAGLDNAQYF.